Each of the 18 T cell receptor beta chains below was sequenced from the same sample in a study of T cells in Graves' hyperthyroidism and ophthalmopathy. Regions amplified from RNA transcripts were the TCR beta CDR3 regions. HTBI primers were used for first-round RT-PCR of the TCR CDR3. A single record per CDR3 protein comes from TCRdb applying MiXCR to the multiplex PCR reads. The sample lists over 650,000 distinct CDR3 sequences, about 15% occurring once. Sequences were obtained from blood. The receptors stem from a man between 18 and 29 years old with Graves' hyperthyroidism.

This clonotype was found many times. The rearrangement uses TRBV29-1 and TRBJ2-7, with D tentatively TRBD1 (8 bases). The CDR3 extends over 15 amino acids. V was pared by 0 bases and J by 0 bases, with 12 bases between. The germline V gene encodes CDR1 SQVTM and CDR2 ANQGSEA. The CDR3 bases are TGCAGCGTTGAAGAAAGCGGGACAGGCTCCTACGAGCAGTACTTC. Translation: CSVEESGTGSYEQYF.

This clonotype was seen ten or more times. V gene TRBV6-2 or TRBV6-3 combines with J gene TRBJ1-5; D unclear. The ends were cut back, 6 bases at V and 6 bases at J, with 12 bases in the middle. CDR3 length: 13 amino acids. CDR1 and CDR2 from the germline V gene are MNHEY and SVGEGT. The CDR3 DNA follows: TGTGCCAGCAGCCCGAGAAGGAGTCAGCCCCAGCATTTT. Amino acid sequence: CASSPRRSQPQHF.

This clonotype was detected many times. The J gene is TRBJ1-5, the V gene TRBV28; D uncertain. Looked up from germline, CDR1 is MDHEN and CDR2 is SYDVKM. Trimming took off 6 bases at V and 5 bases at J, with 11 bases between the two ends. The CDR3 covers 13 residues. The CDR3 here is CASRLDGDQPQHF. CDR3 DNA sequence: TGTGCCAGCAGACTGGACGGGGATCAGCCCCAGCATTTT.

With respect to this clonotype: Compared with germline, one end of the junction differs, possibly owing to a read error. As DNA, the CDR3 is TGTGCCACCAGCGACGGGGGACAGGGTGGTCGGAACACTGAAGCCTTCTTT. It translates to CATSDGGQGGRNTEAFF. The chain couples TRBV24-1 to TRBJ1-1; 9 bases fit TRBD1. CDR3 length: 17 amino acids. Germline V lookup: CDR1 KGHDR, CDR2 SFDVKD.

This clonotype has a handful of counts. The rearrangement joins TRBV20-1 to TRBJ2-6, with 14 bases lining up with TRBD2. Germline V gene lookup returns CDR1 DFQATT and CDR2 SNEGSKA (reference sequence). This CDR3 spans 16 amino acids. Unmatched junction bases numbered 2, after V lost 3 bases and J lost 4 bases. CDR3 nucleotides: TGCAGTGCTAGGGGACTAGCGGGAGCCGGGGCCAACGTCCTGACTTTC. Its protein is CSARGLAGAGANVLTF.

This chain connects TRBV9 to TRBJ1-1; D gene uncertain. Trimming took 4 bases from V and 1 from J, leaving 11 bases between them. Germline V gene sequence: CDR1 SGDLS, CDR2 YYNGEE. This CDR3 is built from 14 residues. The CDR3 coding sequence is TGTGCCAGCAGCCCCCTGGCCTCGAACACTGAAGCTTTCTTT. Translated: CASSPLASNTEAFF.

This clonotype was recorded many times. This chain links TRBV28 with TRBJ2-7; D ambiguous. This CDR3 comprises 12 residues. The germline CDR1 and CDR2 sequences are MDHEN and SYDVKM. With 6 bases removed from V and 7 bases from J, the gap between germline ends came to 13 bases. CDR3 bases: TGTGCCAGCAGCCGAAATCTCGGGGAGCAGTACTTC. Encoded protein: CASSRNLGEQYF.

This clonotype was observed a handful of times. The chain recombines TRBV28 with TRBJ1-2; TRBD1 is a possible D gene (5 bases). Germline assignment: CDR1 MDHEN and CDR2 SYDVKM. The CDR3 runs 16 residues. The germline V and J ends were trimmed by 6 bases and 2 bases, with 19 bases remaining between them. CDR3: CASRFNQLRVNYGYTF. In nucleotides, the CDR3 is TGTGCCAGCAGATTTAACCAACTCAGGGTAAACTATGGCTACACCTTC.

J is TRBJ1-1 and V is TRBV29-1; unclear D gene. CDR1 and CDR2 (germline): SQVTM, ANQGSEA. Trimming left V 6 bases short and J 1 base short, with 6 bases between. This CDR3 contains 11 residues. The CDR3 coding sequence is TGCAGCGTATCCTGGAACACTGAAGCTTTCTTT. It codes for CSVSWNTEAFF. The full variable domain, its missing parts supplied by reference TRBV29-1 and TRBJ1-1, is SAVISQKPSRDICQRGTSLTIQCQVDSQVTMMFWYRQQPGQSLTLIATANQGSEATYESGFVIDKFPISRPNLTFSTLTVSNMSPEDSSIYLCSVSWNTEAFFGQGTRLTVV.

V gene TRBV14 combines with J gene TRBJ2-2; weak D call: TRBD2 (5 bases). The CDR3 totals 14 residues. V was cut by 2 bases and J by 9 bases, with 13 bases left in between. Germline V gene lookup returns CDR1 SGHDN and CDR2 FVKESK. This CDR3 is CASSQFTPSRELFF. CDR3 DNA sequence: TGTGCCAGCAGCCAATTTACACCTAGCCGGGAGCTGTTTTTT.

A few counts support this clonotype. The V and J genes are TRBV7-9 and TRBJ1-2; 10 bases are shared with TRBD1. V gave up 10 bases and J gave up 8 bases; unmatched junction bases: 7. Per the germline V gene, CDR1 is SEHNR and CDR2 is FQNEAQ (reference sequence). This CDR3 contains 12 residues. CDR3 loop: CAIDRGRKGYTF. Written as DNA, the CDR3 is TGTGCCATCGACAGGGGGCGCAAGGGCTACACCTTC.

Here the CDR3 DNA reads TGCGCCAGCAGCATTCGGACAGGGGGTCGCAATCAGCCCCAGCATTTT. Residues: CASSIRTGGRNQPQHF. This chain links TRBV4-1 with TRBJ1-5; 10 bases are a match to TRBD1. The J segment lost 2 bases and the V segment lost 5 bases, leaving 6 bases of the junction unmatched. The CDR3 totals 16 residues. Germline CDR1 MGHRA, CDR2 YSYEKL.

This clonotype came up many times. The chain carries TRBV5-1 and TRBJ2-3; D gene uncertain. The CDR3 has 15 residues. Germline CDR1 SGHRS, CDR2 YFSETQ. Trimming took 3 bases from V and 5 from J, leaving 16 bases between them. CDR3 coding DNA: TGCGCCAGCAGCTCTATGGATCAGCGCGGAGATACGCAGTATTTT. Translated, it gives CASSSMDQRGDTQYF. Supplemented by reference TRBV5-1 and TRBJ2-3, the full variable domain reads KAGVTQTPRYLIKTRGQQVTLSCSPISGHRSVSWYQQTPGQGLQFLFEYFSETQRNKGNFPGRFSGRQFSNSRSEMNVSTLELGDSALYLCASSSMDQRGDTQYFGPGTRLTVL.

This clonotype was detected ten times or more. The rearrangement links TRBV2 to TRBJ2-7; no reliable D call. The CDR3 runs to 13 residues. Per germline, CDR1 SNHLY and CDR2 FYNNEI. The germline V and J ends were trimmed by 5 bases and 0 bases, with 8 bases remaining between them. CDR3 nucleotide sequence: TGTGCCAGCAGTATCAGCAGCTCCTACGAGCAGTACTTC. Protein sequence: CASSISSSYEQYF.

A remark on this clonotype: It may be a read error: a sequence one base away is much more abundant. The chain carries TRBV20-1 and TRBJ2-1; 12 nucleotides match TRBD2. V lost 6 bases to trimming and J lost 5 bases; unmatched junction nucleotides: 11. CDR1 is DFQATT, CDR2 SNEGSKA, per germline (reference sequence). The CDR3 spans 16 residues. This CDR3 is CSARLAGGNRHNEQFF. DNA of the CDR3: TGCAGTGCGAGGCTAGCGGGAGGGAATCGACACAATGAGCAGTTCTTC.

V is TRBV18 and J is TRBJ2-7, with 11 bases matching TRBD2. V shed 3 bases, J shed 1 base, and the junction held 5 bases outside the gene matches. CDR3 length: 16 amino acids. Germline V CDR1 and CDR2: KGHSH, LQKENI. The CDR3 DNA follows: TGTGCCAGCTCACCGAATGGACTAGCGGGTTCCTACGAGCAGTACTTC. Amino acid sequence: CASSPNGLAGSYEQYF.

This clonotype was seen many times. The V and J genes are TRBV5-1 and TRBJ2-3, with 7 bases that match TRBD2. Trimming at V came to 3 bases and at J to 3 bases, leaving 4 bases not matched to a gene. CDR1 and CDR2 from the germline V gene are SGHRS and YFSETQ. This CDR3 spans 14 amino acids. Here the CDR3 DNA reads TGCGCCAGCAGCTCCCGGGGGGAGACAGATACGCAGTATTTT. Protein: CASSSRGETDTQYF.

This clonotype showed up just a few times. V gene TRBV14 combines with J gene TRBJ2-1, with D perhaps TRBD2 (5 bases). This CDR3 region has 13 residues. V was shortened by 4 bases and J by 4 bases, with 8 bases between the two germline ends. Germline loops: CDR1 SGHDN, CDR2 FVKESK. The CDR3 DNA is TGTGCCAGCAGCCCGGACTTATACAATGAGCAGTTCTTC. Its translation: CASSPDLYNEQFF.